Below, 27 T cell receptor beta chains from the same sample are listed, as sequenced in a study of cytomegalovirus exposure and HLA in healthy donors (dated by TCRdb to 2017 to 2019). Libraries came from the immunoSEQ multiplex PCR assay. For the multiplex PCR, a mixture combining 60 forward primers for TCR Vbeta segments and 13 reverse primers for TCR Jbeta segments was used. TCRdb took this table from immuneACCESS and kept in-frame rearrangements with V and J called. Such tables lack part of the clones; where checked against another copy, unresolved V genes explain under half of the gap, and the rest is unexplained. This sample is represented by approximately 260,000 clones; around 90% of them were singletons. Of the sample, 1.7% is held by the ten largest clones. Sequencing was performed on PBMCs. The source of these receptors is a girl aged 2-9 years in good health and CMV-seronegative.

This sequence joins TRBV30 and TRBJ2-5, with D perhaps matching TRBD1 (5 bases). The V end was cut by 5 bases, the J end by 1 base, with 11 bases between. This CDR3 contains 13 residues. Germline V gene data show CDR1 as GTSNPN and CDR2 as SVGIG (reference sequence). The CDR3 coding sequence is TGTGCCTGGTCGACAGTCCTCCAAGAGACCCAGTACTTC. It translates to CAWSTVLQETQYF.

The J gene is TRBJ2-7, the V gene TRBV9, with D hard to call. Trimming left V 0 bases short and J 1 base short, with 11 bases between. Germline CDR1 and CDR2: SGDLS and YYNGEE. The CDR3 length is 15 residues. The CDR3 DNA is TGTGCCAGCAGCGTAGGACCGGTGACATCCTACGAGCAGTACTTC. Protein: CASSVGPVTSYEQYF. The full variable domain, rest sourced from reference TRBV9 and TRBJ2-7, is DSGVTQTPKHLITATGQRVTLRCSPRSGDLSVYWYQQSLDQGLQFLIQYYNGEERAKGNILERFSAQQFPDLHSELNLSSLELGDSALYFCASSVGPVTSYEQYFGPGTRLTVT.

About this clone: Other DNA sequences within the sample encode an identical CDR3. The chain recombines TRBV9 with TRBJ2-7, with 14 bases lining up with TRBD2. CDR3 length: 15 amino acids. Germline V gives CDR1 SGDLS, CDR2 YYNGEE. The V gene end was trimmed by 3 bases and the J gene end by 4 bases; junction bases not matched to a gene: 3. The CDR3 loop is CASSAGTSGGYEQYF. CDR3 nucleotides: TGTGCCAGCAGCGCGGGGACTAGCGGGGGTTACGAGCAGTACTTC.

The chain recombines TRBV15 with TRBJ1-4; D is possibly TRBD1 (6 bases). Germline CDR1 LNHNV, CDR2 YYDKDF (reference sequence). V lost 5 bases to trimming and J lost 8 bases, with 18 bases between them. The length of the CDR3 is 15 residues. The CDR3 sequence is CATSFLGGGEEKLFF. The CDR3 DNA reads TGTGCCACCAGCTTTCTTGGGGGCGGTGAAGAAAAACTGTTTTTT.

This chain links TRBV2 with TRBJ1-2, with 7 bases aligning to TRBD1. Trimming removed 6 bases from V and 4 bases from J; junction bases left unmatched: 5. This CDR3 has 13 residues. Per the germline V gene, CDR1 is SNHLY and CDR2 is FYNNEI. Written as DNA, the CDR3 is TGTGCCAGCAGCGCCGGGACAGTCTATGGCTACACCTTC. This encodes CASSAGTVYGYTF.

V gene TRBV2 combines with J gene TRBJ2-5; tentatively, D is TRBD2 (5 bases). The length of the CDR3 is 11 residues. The germline V gene has CDR1 SNHLY and CDR2 FYNNEI. Between the trimmed V and J ends, which lost 4 bases and 5 bases, there was a span of 5 bases. The chain's CDR3 is CASSGEETQYF. The CDR3 nucleotides are TGTGCCAGCAGTGGGGAGGAGACCCAGTACTTC.

The chain joins TRBV10-3 to TRBJ2-7; 7 bases are shared with TRBD1. Losses at the gene ends were 7 bases for V and 2 bases for J; bases not matched to a gene: 5. The V gene's germline CDR1 is ENHRY and CDR2 SYGVKD. This CDR3 has 13 amino acids. CDR3 bases: TGTGCCATCAACAGACAGGGAACCTACGAGCAGTACTTC. Its translation: CAINRQGTYEQYF.

The chain employs TRBV6-5 and TRBJ2-1; TRBD1 is a possible D gene (5 bases). V gave up 5 bases and J gave up 4 bases, with 6 bases separating them. This CDR3 contains 12 residues. Germline V gives CDR1 MNHEY, CDR2 SVGAGI. CDR3 coding DNA: TGTGCCAGCAGTCGACAGTACAATGAGCAGTTCTTC. This sequence encodes CASSRQYNEQFF.

This chain's CDR3 is CASSETSGGAYEQYF. CDR3 in DNA: TGTGCCAGCAGCGAAACTAGCGGGGGGGCTTACGAGCAGTACTTC. This chain joins TRBV9 and TRBJ2-7, with TRBD2 matching 13 bases. CDR1 is SGDLS, CDR2 YYNGEE, per germline. V was pared by 3 bases and J by 4 bases, with 4 bases of the junction left unmatched. The CDR3 runs to 15 residues.

The rearrangement joins TRBV6-5 to TRBJ2-6, with a weak D call TRBD1 (5 bases). Germline V gene sequence: CDR1 MNHEY, CDR2 SVGAGI. Trimming cost V 5 bases and J 0 bases, with 8 bases left between them. CDR3 length: 15 residues. CDR3 nucleotides: TGTGCCAGCAGTCTACAGGTCTCTGGGGCCAACGTCCTGACTTTC. It is translated as CASSLQVSGANVLTF.

The genes are TRBV11-2 and TRBJ1-5; 8 nucleotides align to TRBD1. CDR3 size: 16 residues. V was pared by 5 bases and J by 1 base, with 7 bases of the junction left unmatched. Germline V gives CDR1 SGHAT, CDR2 FQNNGV. The CDR3 bases are TGTGCCAGCAGCATAGGACAGGGTTGGAGCAATCAGCCCCAGCATTTT. This sequence encodes CASSIGQGWSNQPQHF.

This chain uses TRBV7-6 with TRBJ1-6; TRBD1 agrees at 9 bases. The CDR3 consists of 17 residues. V was pared by 1 base and J by 9 bases, with 10 bases of the junction left unmatched. Germline V gene sequence: CDR1 SGHVS, CDR2 FNYEAQ. CDR3 in DNA: TGTGCCAGCAGCTTAGGTCCCCCGGGACAGGGACGTTCACCCCTCCACTTT. The encoded protein is CASSLGPPGQGRSPLHF.

The chain has TRBV6-6 and TRBJ2-7; TRBD1 is a possible D gene (6 bases). V was pared by 2 bases and J by 3 bases, with 17 bases between. The germline V gene has CDR1 MNHNY and CDR2 SVGAGI (reference sequence). The CDR3 is made up of 16 amino acids. CDR3 sequence: CASSYGGRGGSYEQYF. The CDR3, as DNA: TGTGCCAGCAGTTACGGGGGCAGGGGCGGAAGCTACGAGCAGTACTTC.

The CDR3 region is CASSDSSGGNYGYTF. DNA of the CDR3: TGTGCCAGCAGTGATAGTTCAGGGGGGAACTATGGCTACACCTTC. The rearrangement links TRBV28 to TRBJ1-2, with 7 positions matching TRBD1. From germline, CDR1 is MDHEN and CDR2 SYDVKM. The J segment lost 2 bases and the V segment lost 5 bases, leaving 8 bases of the junction unmatched. The CDR3 consists of 15 residues.

The rearrangement uses TRBV19 and TRBJ1-4; D gene ambiguous. Germline CDR1 is LNHDA and CDR2 is SQIVND (reference sequence). The CDR3 has 14 amino acids. Trimming left V 3 bases short and J 5 bases short, with 10 bases between. The chain's CDR3 is CASSITVKNEKLFF. The CDR3, as DNA: TGTGCCAGTAGTATCACAGTCAAGAATGAAAAACTGTTTTTT.

The chain joins TRBV7-6 to TRBJ2-3; 8 bases map to TRBD2. Losses at the gene ends were 2 bases for V and 3 bases for J; bases not matched to a gene: 7. The CDR3 runs to 16 residues. Germline V gene sequence: CDR1 SGHVS, CDR2 FNYEAQ. This chain's CDR3 is CASSLMAGGETDTQYF. In nucleotides, the CDR3 is TGTGCCAGCAGCTTAATGGCGGGAGGAGAAACAGATACGCAGTATTTT.

In nucleotides, the CDR3 is TGTGCCAGCAGCTTCGTGGCGGGGGGGAACACAGATACGCAGTATTTT. The encoded protein is CASSFVAGGNTDTQYF. The V gene is TRBV7-8, the J gene TRBJ2-3, with 9 bases identical to TRBD2. Germline assignment: CDR1 SGHVS and CDR2 FQNEAQ. The CDR3 runs to 16 residues. V was clipped by 3 bases and J by 2 bases; unmatched bases: 6.

The chain recombines TRBV7-7 with TRBJ2-1; D gene uncertain. This CDR3 spans 15 amino acids. Germline assignment: CDR1 SSHAT and CDR2 FNYEAQ (reference sequence). Trimming removed 0 bases from V and 3 bases from J, with 9 bases in between. CDR3 nucleotide sequence: TGTGCCAGCAGCTTAGCACTGAACAGCTACAATGAGCAGTTCTTC. Its protein is CASSLALNSYNEQFF.

This rearrangement joins TRBV4-3 to TRBJ1-5; possible D gene TRBD1, 6 bases. Trimming pared 0 bases from V and 5 bases from J, leaving 14 bases between. Germline CDR1 and CDR2: LGHNA and YSLEER. This CDR3 contains 16 residues. Here the CDR3 DNA reads TGCGCCAGCAGCCAAGATTCTGGACAGCGCGATCAGCCCCAGCATTTT. It encodes CASSQDSGQRDQPQHF.

The sample holds one count of this clone. An end of the junction differs from the germline gene, which may be a read error. The rearrangement uses TRBV20-1 and TRBJ2-1; 8 bases align to TRBD2. The CDR3 is 9 residues long. The germline gives CDR1 DFQATT, CDR2 SNEGSKA (reference sequence). CDR3 sequence: CSASGRVVF. CDR3 sequence (DNA): TGCAGTGCTAGCGGGAGGGTCGTCTTC.

The chain employs TRBV10-1 and TRBJ2-5, with a tentative D call TRBD1 (6 bases). The CDR3 has 13 amino acids. The V end was cut by 5 bases, the J end by 2 bases, with 9 bases between. Germline V gene data show CDR1 as WNHNN and CDR2 as SYGVQD (reference sequence). The DNA of the CDR3 is TGCGCCAGCAGTAAGACAGGTCAAGAGACCCAGTACTTC. This gives the protein CASSKTGQETQYF.

This rearrangement joins TRBV11-2 to TRBJ2-1; D unresolved. Germline CDR1 SGHAT, CDR2 FQNNGV. CDR3 length: 13 amino acids. V was shortened by 1 base and J by 8 bases, with 9 bases between the two germline ends. The CDR3 DNA reads TGTGCCAGCAGCTTAGCAGGATCCGATGAGCAGTTCTTC. It specifies CASSLAGSDEQFF. Together with reference TRBV11-2 and TRBJ2-1, the CDR3 gives the full variable domain: EAGVAQSPRYKIIEKRQSVAFWCNPISGHATLYWYQQILGQGPKLLIQFQNNGVVDDSQLPKDRFSAERLKGVDSTLKIQPAKLEDSAVYLCASSLAGSDEQFFGPGTRLTVL.

As to this clone: This CDR3 is also generated by other DNA sequences in the sample. This rearrangement joins TRBV15 to TRBJ1-6; maybe TRBD1 (6 bases). V lost 0 bases to trimming and J lost 10 bases, with 13 bases between them. This CDR3 has 15 residues. The V gene's germline CDR1 is LNHNV and CDR2 YYDKDF (reference sequence). This CDR3 is CATSRDRGGGSPLHF. The CDR3 DNA is TGTGCCACCAGCAGAGATCGAGGGGGTGGGTCACCCCTCCACTTT. The full variable domain, with the rest looked up from reference TRBV15 and TRBJ1-6, is DAMVIQNPRYQVTQFGKPVTLSCSQTLNHNVMYWYQQKSSQAPKLLFHYYDKDFNNEADTPDNFQSRRPNTSFCFLDIRSPGLGDTAMYLCATSRDRGGGSPLHFGNGTRLTVT.

The V call is TRBV7-6, the J call TRBJ1-6; D unresolved. Trimming removed 5 bases at V and 7 bases at J, with 15 bases between. Germline CDR1 and CDR2: SGHVS and FNYEAQ. This CDR3 region has 15 residues. Here the CDR3 reads CASSPGGGFNSPLHF. The CDR3 DNA reads TGTGCCAGCAGCCCTGGTGGCGGATTCAATTCACCCCTCCACTTT.

The gene calls are TRBV19 and TRBJ1-4, with a tentative D call TRBD1 (5 bases). From germline, CDR1 is LNHDA and CDR2 SQIVND (reference sequence). The V gene lost 3 bases and the J gene lost 6 bases, with 11 bases spanning the gap. The CDR3 consists of 14 residues. DNA for the CDR3: TGTGCCAGTAGTATGGGGGGGAGGCATGAAAAACTGTTTTTT. Translating gives CASSMGGRHEKLFF.

V and J are TRBV15 and TRBJ2-7; D may be TRBD1 (6 bases). Germline CDR1 and CDR2: LNHNV and YYDKDF (reference sequence). V lost 0 bases, J lost 2 bases, and 17 bases lay in between. The CDR3 sequence is 17 residues long. CDR3 in amino acids: CATSRDLPGDPTYEQYF. CDR3 nucleotide sequence: TGTGCCACCAGCAGAGACCTTCCAGGGGATCCAACCTACGAGCAGTACTTC.

The rearrangement links TRBV11-3 to TRBJ2-2; TRBD2 agrees at 7 bases. Trimming cost V 3 bases and J 3 bases; bases outside gene matches: 4. Germline V gives CDR1 SGHNT, CDR2 YENEEA. The length of the CDR3 is 15 residues. The CDR3 sequence is CASSFGLVDTGELFF. DNA of the CDR3: TGTGCCAGCAGCTTTGGACTAGTCGACACCGGGGAGCTGTTTTTT.